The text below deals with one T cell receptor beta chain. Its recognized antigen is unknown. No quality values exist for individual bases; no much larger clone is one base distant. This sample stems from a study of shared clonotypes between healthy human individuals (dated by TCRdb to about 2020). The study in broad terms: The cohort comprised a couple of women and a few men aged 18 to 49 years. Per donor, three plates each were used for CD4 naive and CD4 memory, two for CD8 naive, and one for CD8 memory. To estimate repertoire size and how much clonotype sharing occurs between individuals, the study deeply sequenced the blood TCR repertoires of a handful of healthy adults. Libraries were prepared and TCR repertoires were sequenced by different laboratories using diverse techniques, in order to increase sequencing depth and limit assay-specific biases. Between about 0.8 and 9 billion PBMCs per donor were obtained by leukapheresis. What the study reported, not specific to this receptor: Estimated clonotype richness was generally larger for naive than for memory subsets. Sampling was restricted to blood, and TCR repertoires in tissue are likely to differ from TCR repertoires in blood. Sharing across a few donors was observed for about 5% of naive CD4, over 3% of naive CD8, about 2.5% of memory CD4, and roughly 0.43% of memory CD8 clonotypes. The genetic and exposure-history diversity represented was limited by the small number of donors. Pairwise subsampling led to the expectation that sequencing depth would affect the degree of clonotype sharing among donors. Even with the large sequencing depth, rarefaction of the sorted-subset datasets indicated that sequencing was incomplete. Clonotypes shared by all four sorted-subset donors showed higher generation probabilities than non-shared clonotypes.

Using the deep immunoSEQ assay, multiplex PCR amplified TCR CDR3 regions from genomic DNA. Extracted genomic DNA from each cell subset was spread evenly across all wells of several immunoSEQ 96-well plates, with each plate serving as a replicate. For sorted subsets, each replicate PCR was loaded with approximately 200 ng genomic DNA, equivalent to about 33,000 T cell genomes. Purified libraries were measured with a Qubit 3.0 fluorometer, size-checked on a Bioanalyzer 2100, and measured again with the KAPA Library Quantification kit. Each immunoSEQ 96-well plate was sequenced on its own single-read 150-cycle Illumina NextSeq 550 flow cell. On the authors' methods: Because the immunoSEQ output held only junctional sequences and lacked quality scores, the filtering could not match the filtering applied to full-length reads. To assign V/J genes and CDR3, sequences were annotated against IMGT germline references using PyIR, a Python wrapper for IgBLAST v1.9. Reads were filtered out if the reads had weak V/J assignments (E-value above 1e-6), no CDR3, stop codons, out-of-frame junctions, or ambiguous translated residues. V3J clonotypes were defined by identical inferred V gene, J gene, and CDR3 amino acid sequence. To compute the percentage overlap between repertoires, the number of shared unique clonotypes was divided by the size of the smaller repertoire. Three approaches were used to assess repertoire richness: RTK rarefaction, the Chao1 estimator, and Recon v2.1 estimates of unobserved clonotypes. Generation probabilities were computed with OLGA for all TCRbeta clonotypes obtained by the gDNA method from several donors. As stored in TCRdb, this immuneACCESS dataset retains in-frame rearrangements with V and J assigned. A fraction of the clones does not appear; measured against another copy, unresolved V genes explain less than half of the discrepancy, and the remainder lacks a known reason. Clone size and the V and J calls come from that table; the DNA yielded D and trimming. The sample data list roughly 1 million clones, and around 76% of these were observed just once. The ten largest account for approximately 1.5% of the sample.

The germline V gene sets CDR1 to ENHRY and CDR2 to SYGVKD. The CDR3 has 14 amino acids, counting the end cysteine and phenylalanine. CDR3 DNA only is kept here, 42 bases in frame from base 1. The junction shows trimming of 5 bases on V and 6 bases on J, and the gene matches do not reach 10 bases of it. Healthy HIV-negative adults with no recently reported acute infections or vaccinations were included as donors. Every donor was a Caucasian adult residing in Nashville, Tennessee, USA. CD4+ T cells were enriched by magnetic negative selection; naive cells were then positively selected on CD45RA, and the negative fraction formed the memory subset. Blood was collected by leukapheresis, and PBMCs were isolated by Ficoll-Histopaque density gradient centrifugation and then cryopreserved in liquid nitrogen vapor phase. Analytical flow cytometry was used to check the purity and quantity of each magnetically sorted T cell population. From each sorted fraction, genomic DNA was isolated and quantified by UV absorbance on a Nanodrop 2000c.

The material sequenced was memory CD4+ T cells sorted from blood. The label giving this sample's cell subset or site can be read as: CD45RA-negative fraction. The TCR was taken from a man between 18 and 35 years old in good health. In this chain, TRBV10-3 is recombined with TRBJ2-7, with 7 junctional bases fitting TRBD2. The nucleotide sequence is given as TGTGCCATCAGTTCGGGCGGGAGTAACTCCGAGCAGTACTTC. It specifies CAISSGGSNSEQYF.